This is a list of T cell receptor beta chains from one sample in a study of blood T cell repertoires in COVID-19. The assay was immunoSEQ multiplex PCR, and TCRdb's table has in-frame clones only and misses some. Of 150,000 to 250,000 clones detected, about nine tenths appear once; the ten largest clones hold 2% to 2.5%. The specimen sequenced was PBMCs or T cells enriched from blood (not recorded which). These receptors were taken from a woman in her 30s who had recovered from COVID-19. Each CDR3 is given with its conserved first and last residue. A D gene is named only where the DNA matches it firmly. For some rows the clone size is stated as once, few or many, or as a class when expanded; others skip it.

>TRBV3-1/TRBV3-2|TRBJ2-3|TRBD2|.
CASSQNGGGTDTQYF
TGTGCCAGCAGCCAAAACGGGGGGGGCACAGATACGCAGTATTTT
>TRBV5-4|TRBJ2-7|.|.
CASSSRGGGLYEQYF
TGTGCCAGCAGTTCTAGGGGAGGTGGCTTATACGAGCAGTACTTC
>TRBV5-6|TRBJ2-7|TRBD1|once
CASSFATGVKGEQYF
TGTGCCAGCAGCTTCGCGACAGGGGTTAAAGGCGAGCAGTACTTC
>TRBV23-1|TRBJ1-4|TRBD1|.
CASRPDRARNEKLFF
TGCGCCAGCAGACCCGACAGGGCACGTAATGAAAAACTGTTTTTT
>TRBV7-9|TRBJ1-2|TRBD1|.
CASSLFGQGGDGYTF
TGTGCCAGCAGCTTATTCGGACAGGGGGGTGATGGCTACACCTTC
>TRBV19|TRBJ1-1|.|.
CASSIGRLNTEAFF
TGTGCCAGTAGTATCGGCAGGCTGAACACTGAAGCTTTCTTT
>TRBV9|TRBJ2-3|.|.
CASSSLGAFTDTQYF
TGTGCCAGCAGTTCTCTGGGAGCCTTCACAGATACGCAGTATTTT
>TRBV18|TRBJ2-5|.|.
CASSLRQTKETQYF
TGTGCCAGCTCACTCCGACAGACCAAAGAGACCCAGTACTTC
>TRBV4-1|TRBJ2-5|TRBD1|.
CASSPIRTGQETQYF
TGCGCCAGCAGCCCCATACGGACAGGCCAAGAGACCCAGTACTTC
>TRBV7-9|TRBJ1-5|.|.
CASSSQGNQPQHF
TGTGCCAGCAGTTCACAGGGCAATCAGCCCCAGCATTTT
>TRBV7-2|TRBJ2-7|.|.
CASSLGGSNYEQYF
TGTGCCAGCAGCTTAGGTGGGAGTAACTACGAGCAGTACTTC
>TRBV13|TRBJ1-2|.|.
CASSLGGRGDGYTF
TGTGCCAGCAGCTTAGGAGGGCGCGGGGATGGCTACACCTTC
>TRBV2|TRBJ1-6|.|.
CASRGGWGKGSPLHF
TGTGCCAGCAGGGGGGGATGGGGAAAGGGATCACCCCTCCACTTT
>TRBV6-5|TRBJ1-1|.|.
CASSSGAMNTEAFF
TGTGCCAGCAGTTCAGGGGCCATGAACACTGAAGCTTTCTTT
>TRBV9|TRBJ1-6|.|.
CASSPRVGAYNSPLHF
TGTGCCAGCAGCCCCCGCGTCGGGGCCTATAATTCACCCCTCCACTTT
>TRBV27|TRBJ1-1|TRBD1|.
CASSPIGLTGEAFF
TGTGCCAGCAGTCCTATTGGCTTGACAGGGGAAGCTTTCTTT
>TRBV30|TRBJ1-6|TRBD1|.
CAWRGTGYSPLHF
TGTGCCTGGAGGGGGACAGGGTATTCACCCCTCCACTTT
>TRBV27|TRBJ1-5|.|.
CASSPGPEGSQPQHF
TGTGCCAGCAGCCCAGGCCCGGAAGGGAGTCAGCCCCAGCATTTT
>TRBV7-2|TRBJ2-3|.|.
CASSYKRFTDTQYF
TGTGCCAGCAGCTACAAGCGTTTCACAGATACGCAGTATTTT
>TRBV3-1/TRBV3-2|TRBJ1-2|TRBD1|.
CASSMGQTGDGYTF
TGTGCCAGCAGTATGGGACAGACAGGGGATGGCTACACCTTC
>TRBV30|TRBJ1-6|TRBD1|.
CAWRGQGFNSYNSPLHF
TGTGCCTGGAGGGGACAGGGTTTCAATTCGTATAATTCACCCCTCCACTTT
>TRBV5-6|TRBJ1-2|.|.
CASSLEYGGTLYGYTF
TGTGCCAGCAGCTTGGAATATGGGGGCACGCTCTATGGCTACACCTTC
>TRBV6-5|TRBJ1-3|.|few
CASSWRASSGNTIYF
TGTGCCAGCAGTTGGAGGGCCTCCTCTGGAAACACCATATATTTT
>TRBV28|TRBJ1-2|.|.
CASTLGGATGEYGYTF
TGTGCCAGCACCCTGGGCGGGGCGACTGGAGAATATGGCTACACCTTC
>TRBV19|TRBJ2-3|.|.
CASSIDRDTQYF
TGTGCCAGTAGTATAGACAGGGATACGCAGTATTTT
>TRBV4-2|TRBJ1-2|.|.
CASSHQGGGYTF
TGTGCCAGCAGCCACCAGGGAGGGGGCTACACCTTC
>TRBV6-2/TRBV6-3|TRBJ1-5|.|once
CASSYSYISGELQPQHF
TGTGCCAGCAGTTACTCTTATATCTCAGGGGAACTTCAGCCCCAGCATTTT
>TRBV6-2/TRBV6-3|TRBJ2-6|.|.
CASSYPPGASGANVLTF
TGTGCCAGCAGTTACCCCCCAGGGGCCTCTGGGGCCAACGTCCTGACTTTC
>TRBV4-1|TRBJ2-3|TRBD2|.
CASSRTARTSGPTDTQYF
TGCGCCAGCAGCCGCACTGCGCGGACTAGCGGACCCACAGATACGCAGTATTTT
>TRBV9|TRBJ2-3|.|.
CASSVWTRGTDTQYF
TGTGCCAGCAGCGTTTGGACTAGGGGGACAGATACGCAGTATTTT
>TRBV11-3|TRBJ1-1|TRBD1|.
CASSPGQEGTEAFF
TGTGCCAGCAGCCCAGGACAGGAGGGTACTGAAGCTTTCTTT
>TRBV4-3|TRBJ1-2|TRBD1|once
CASGYGTGRSGYTF
TGCGCCAGCGGATACGGGACAGGGAGAAGTGGCTACACCTTC
>TRBV5-4|TRBJ2-1|TRBD2|.
CASSLLTLAGGNTYNEQFF
TGTGCCAGCAGCTTGTTGACCCTAGCGGGAGGGAACACCTACAATGAGCAGTTCTTC
>TRBV14|TRBJ1-3|.|.
CASSPGLSSGNTIYF
TGTGCCAGCAGCCCGGGACTCAGCTCTGGAAACACCATATATTTT
>TRBV7-2|TRBJ2-2|TRBD1|.
CASSRSTGGYTGELFF
TGTGCCAGCAGCCGTTCGACAGGGGGCTACACCGGGGAGCTGTTTTTT
>TRBV7-9|TRBJ1-1|.|.
CASSLVPGNTEAFF
TGTGCCAGCAGCTTAGTACCAGGAAACACTGAAGCTTTCTTT
>TRBV27|TRBJ1-3|.|once
CASSSTDNRNTIYF
TGTGCCAGCAGTTCGACGGACAACCGAAACACCATATATTTT
>TRBV30|TRBJ1-3|TRBD1|.
CAWSAGQGSGNTIYF
TGTGCCTGGAGTGCCGGACAGGGATCTGGAAACACCATATATTTT
>TRBV19|TRBJ1-2|.|.
CASSIKAGINYGYTF
TGTGCCAGTAGTATAAAAGCAGGGATTAACTATGGCTACACCTTC
>TRBV6-4|TRBJ1-4|.|.
CASSAGHGDNEKLFF
TGTGCCAGCTCCGCGGGGCACGGAGATAATGAAAAACTGTTTTTT
>TRBV2|TRBJ1-2|.|.
CASSEVPREGANYGYTF
TGTGCCAGCAGTGAAGTCCCCAGGGAGGGAGCTAACTATGGCTACACCTTC
>TRBV2|TRBJ1-5|TRBD1|.
CASGQGLDNQPQHF
TGTGCCAGTGGACAGGGTCTAGACAATCAGCCCCAGCATTTT
>TRBV29-1|TRBJ1-4|.|.
CSVAGGQRLFF
TGCAGCGTCGCCGGGGGGCAGAGACTGTTTTTT
>TRBV5-1|TRBJ2-7|.|.
CASSWQGTNEQYF
TGCGCCAGCAGCTGGCAGGGTACCAACGAGCAGTACTTC